These T cell receptor beta chains were read from a single sample in a study of T cell repertoires in cytomegalovirus infection. MiXCR was run by TCRdb on the reads, yielding one entry per CDR3 protein. The sample holds roughly 630,000 distinct CDR3 sequences, around 24% seen once. The sequencing sample was made of CD8+ T cells from PBMCs. The receptors originated from a human donor in good health (CMV status not recorded). Some clones in this sample may be carry-over from other donors' samples. Each CDR3 is given with its conserved first and last residue. Each record gives: CDR3 protein, CDR3 DNA, J gene, V gene, clone size, D gene. A D gene is named only where the DNA matches it firmly. Clone sizes are given selectively: once, few, many, or a class where the clone is expanded.

CASSQEWPSGYTF TGTGCCAGCAGCCAAGAATGGCCCTCTGGCTACACCTTC TRBJ1-2 TRBV4-1 - -
CASSTRQGSNQPQHF TGTGCCAGCAGTACGCGACAGGGTAGCAATCAGCCCCAGCATTTT TRBJ1-5 TRBV6-5 few TRBD1
CASGWQSSYNEQFF TGTGCCAGCGGGTGGCAGAGCTCCTACAATGAGCAGTTCTTC TRBJ2-1 TRBV14 - -
CASSSGEVYEQYF TGTGCCAGCAGTTCAGGGGAAGTCTACGAGCAGTACTTC TRBJ2-7 TRBV6-5 few -
CASSQDLRGYTF TGTGCCAGCAGCCAGGACCTACGCGGCTACACCTTC TRBJ1-2 TRBV7-9 many -
CASSPRERSSYNEQFF TGTGCCAGCAGCCCCCGAGAAAGAAGCTCCTACAATGAGCAGTTCTTC TRBJ2-1 TRBV7-1 - -
CASSIASGGDQETQYF TGTGCCAGTAGTATAGCCAGCGGGGGGGACCAAGAGACCCAGTACTTC TRBJ2-5 TRBV19 few TRBD2
CASSRGTDMFRNTEAFF TGTGCCAGCAGTAGAGGGACAGATATGTTTCGGAACACTGAAGCTTTCTTT TRBJ1-1 TRBV28 - TRBD1
CASSLGGVGNTEAFF TGTGCCAGCAGCTTAGGAGGGGTCGGGAACACTGAAGCTTTCTTT TRBJ1-1 TRBV7-8 many -
CASKREQGDYEQYF TGTGCCAGCAAACGTGAGCAGGGGGACTACGAGCAGTACTTC TRBJ2-7 TRBV27 - TRBD1
CATSRGGGFFDEQFF TGTGCCACCAGCAGAGGGGGGGGTTTTTTCGATGAGCAGTTCTTC TRBJ2-1 TRBV15 - TRBD2
CSAEGRGKQYF TGCAGCGCCGAGGGGCGGGGGAAGCAGTATTTT TRBJ2-3 TRBV29-1 - TRBD2
CASSSVRGRGGQTYEQYF TGTGCCAGCAGCTCCGTAAGGGGGCGCGGTGGGCAGACCTACGAGCAGTACTTC TRBJ2-7 TRBV7-9 many TRBD1
CASSSTDDEGPETQYF TGTGCCAGCAGCTCGACGGACGACGAGGGTCCGGAGACCCAGTACTTC TRBJ2-5 TRBV7-9 - -
CASSGPGQGKEKLFF TGTGCCAGCAGCGGGCCGGGACAGGGGAAAGAAAAACTGTTTTTT TRBJ1-4 TRBV7-6 many TRBD1
CASSSLLMGDYNEQFF TGTGCCAGCAGTTCCCTCCTTATGGGGGATTACAATGAGCAGTTCTTC TRBJ2-1 TRBV12-3/TRBV12-4 many -
CSERPWGSGETQYF TGCAGCGAACGGCCGTGGGGTAGCGGAGAGACCCAGTACTTC TRBJ2-5 TRBV20-1 few -
CASSYSPRDLSTDTQYF TGTGCCAGCAGTTACTCACCCCGGGACCTTAGCACAGATACGCAGTATTTT TRBJ2-3 TRBV6-2/TRBV6-3 few -
CASSLLNRWRITEAFF TGTGCCAGCAGCTTACTTAACCGGTGGAGGATCACTGAAGCTTTCTTT TRBJ1-1 TRBV5-6 few -
CASSPLSGGSYNEQFF TGTGCCAGCAGTCCCTTGAGCGGGGGATCCTACAATGAGCAGTTCTTC TRBJ2-1 TRBV28 many TRBD2
CASSLVVFLTDTQYF TGTGCCAGCAGTTTAGTTGTCTTTCTCACAGATACGCAGTATTTT TRBJ2-3 TRBV12-3/TRBV12-4 many -
CASSPLQGAETEAFF TGTGCCAGCAGCCCCTTACAGGGGGCAGAAACTGAAGCTTTCTTT TRBJ1-1 TRBV7-4 few TRBD1
CASYPSGGAYTGELFF TGTGCCAGCTATCCATCGGGGGGGGCCTACACCGGGGAGCTGTTTTTT TRBJ2-2 TRBV6-1 few TRBD2
CASSTGMSNQPQHF TGTGCCAGCAGCACAGGGATGAGCAATCAGCCCCAGCATTTT TRBJ1-5 TRBV7-2 - -
CAGSPEPQGSSYEQYF TGTGCCGGCTCACCCGAACCCCAGGGGTCCTCCTACGAGCAGTACTTC TRBJ2-7 TRBV18 - -
CASSFEVGTEAFF TGTGCCAGCAGCTTCGAAGTTGGCACTGAAGCTTTCTTT TRBJ1-1 TRBV7-6 many -
CASRGEHRNTEAFF TGTGCCAGCAGGGGTGAACACCGGAACACTGAAGCTTTCTTT TRBJ1-1 TRBV28 - -
CASSFPTDPASTDTQYF TGTGCCAGCAGCTTCCCGACAGACCCCGCTAGCACAGATACGCAGTATTTT TRBJ2-3 TRBV7-9 - -
CASKYREDRGSYEQYF TGTGCCAGCAAATACAGGGAGGACCGTGGCTCCTACGAGCAGTACTTC TRBJ2-7 TRBV27 - -
CASSSSGTGHYEQYF TGTGCCAGCAGCTCTTCCGGGACAGGCCACTATGAGCAGTACTTC TRBJ2-7 TRBV11-3 many TRBD1
CASSNRDRGSGANVLTF TGTGCCAGCAGCAACCGGGACAGGGGGTCTGGGGCCAACGTCCTGACTTTC TRBJ2-6 TRBV7-9 many TRBD1
CASSTRTGTQETQYF TGTGCCAGCAGCACTCGGACAGGGACCCAAGAGACCCAGTACTTC TRBJ2-5 TRBV14 - TRBD1
CASSIGQGATDTQYF TGTGCCAGCAGTATCGGACAGGGTGCCACAGATACGCAGTATTTT TRBJ2-3 TRBV6-1 few TRBD1
CASSLGLAGEYNEQFF TGTGCCAGCAGCTTGGGACTAGCGGGGGAGTACAATGAGCAGTTCTTC TRBJ2-1 TRBV7-3 many TRBD2
CASSLAGGRGEKLFF TGTGCCAGCAGCTTAGCGGGGGGCAGGGGTGAAAAACTGTTTTTT TRBJ1-4 TRBV7-2 many -
CASSQGVQTYEQYF TGCGCCAGCAGCCAAGGAGTCCAAACCTACGAGCAGTACTTC TRBJ2-7 TRBV4-1 - -
CSVEATYGYTF TGCAGCGTTGAAGCCACCTATGGCTACACCTTC TRBJ1-2 TRBV29-1 - -